A single sample gave rise to the 4 T cell receptor beta chains below, sequenced in a study of CD8+ T cells in alopecia areata. RNA extraction was followed by reverse transcription into cDNA, which acted as the sequencing template. Clones were sequenced by immunoSEQ multiplex PCR, and TCRdb holds only the in-frame ones, with some missing. This sample carries over 100,000 clones, none of them present only once. Sequenced material: lesional skin. These receptors were collected from a C3H/HeJ mouse with alopecia areata. The strain's MHC type: H2-k.

Of note for this clone: Gene names and germline match the mouse. From the germline J gene comes the end of the CDR3, since the read stops 4 residues before it. V and J are TRBV13-3 and TRBJ2-7, with 9 bases that match TRBD1. There are 14 residues in the CDR3. Per the germline V gene, CDR1 is NNHDY and CDR2 is SYVADS. The sequenced part of the CDR3 DNA is TGTGCCAGCAGTGATCACAGGGGGCATTAT. This sequence encodes CASSDHRGHY. The entire CDR3 reads CASSDHRGHYEQYF.

This clone was seen only a few times. Mouse gene names apply. The CDR3 end lies 4 residues beyond the end of the read and is filled in from the germline J gene. The chain combines TRBV19 with TRBJ2-1, with D hard to call. V lost 2 bases to trimming and J lost 2 bases, with 8 bases between them. In germline, CDR1 is FNHDT, CDR2 SITEND (reference sequence). The CDR3 covers 14 residues. The DNA read from the CDR3 is TGTGCCAGCAGTATCAGCGCAGACTATGCT. It codes for CASSISADYA. The full CDR3 is CASSISADYAEQFF.

About this clone itself: Each gene name is a mouse one. With the read ending 4 residues before the CDR3 end, the germline J gene is used to fill in that end. The rearrangement joins TRBV17 to TRBJ2-3; TRBD2 aligns across 8 bases. The V segment lost 4 bases and the J segment 4 bases; nucleotides outside the gene matches: 4. The germline CDR1 and CDR2 sequences are MNHDT and YYDKIL. The CDR3 is 14 residues long. The DNA read from the CDR3 is TGTGCTAGCAGTATGGGGGGGGGCTCAGAA. This encodes CASSMGGGSE. The whole CDR3 is CASSMGGGSETLYF.

This clone has a count of ten or more. Gene names and germline match the mouse. CDR3 loop: CASSAGDITEVFF. Incomplete CDR3 DNA: TGTGCCAGCAGTGCCGGGGACATAACA. The chain carries TRBV13-3 and TRBJ1-1; D may be TRBD1 (6 bases). The read terminates 4 residues ahead of where the CDR3 ends, so the germline J gene completes it. The CDR3 covers 13 residues. Germline CDR1 is NNHDY and CDR2 is SYVADS.